Each of the 26 T cell receptor beta chains below was sequenced from the same sample in a study of molecular identifiers for immune sequencing clone quantification. TCRdb independently ran MiXCR on the PCR reads; one entry per CDR3 protein. Among approximately 40,000 distinct CDR3 sequences listed, 24% were seen once. The sample consisted of naive CD8+ T cells from blood, with Jurkat cell RNA spiked in. Subset defined: FACS-sorted CD8+CD4-CCR7+CD45RA+ naive T cells. These receptor sequences come from a human donor in good health. Some libraries in this study had Jurkat cell RNA spiked in.

On this clonotype itself: Germline and junction disagree at one end, which may indicate a read error. The gene calls are TRBV19 and TRBJ2-7, with 7 nucleotides matching TRBD2. Germline CDR1 is LNHDA and CDR2 is SQIVND (reference sequence). The CDR3 length is 14 residues. In DNA form, the CDR3 reads TGTGCGAGTAGTGTGAGCGGGGACTCCTACGAGCAGTACTTC. Its protein is CASSVSGDSYEQYF.

About this clonotype itself: One end of the junction is discordant with germline, which a read error may explain. The chain is built from TRBV5-3 and TRBJ2-6; 9 bases line up with TRBD2. TRBV5-3 is reported as an ORF; its role is uncertain. The CDR3 extends over 19 amino acids. The CDR3 here is CASSLAPRLADSVANVLTF. Here the CDR3 DNA reads TGTGCCAGCAGCTTGGCCCCGCGACTAGCGGACTCTGTGGCCAACGTCCTGACTTTC.

This clonotype was observed many times. V is TRBV4-3 and J is TRBJ2-7, with no clear D. The CDR3 is made up of 13 amino acids. V was shortened by 0 bases and J by 3 bases, with 6 bases between the two germline ends. CDR1 and CDR2 (germline): LGHNA, YSLEER. CDR3 residues: CASSQDGGYEQYF. Written as DNA, the CDR3 is TGCGCCAGCAGCCAAGATGGCGGCTACGAGCAGTACTTC.

This clonotype has at least ten counts. The rearrangement joins TRBV4-3 to TRBJ2-1, with 9 bases fitting TRBD2. The CDR3 is made up of 17 amino acids. CDR1 LGHNA and CDR2 YSLEER come from the germline V gene. The V gene end was trimmed by 0 bases and the J gene end by 0 bases; junction bases not matched to a gene: 3. CDR3 loop: CASSQDKTSGSYNEQFF. The DNA of the CDR3 is TGCGCCAGCAGCCAAGATAAGACTAGCGGCTCCTACAATGAGCAGTTCTTC.

In its sample, this clonotype was seen once. The chain carries TRBV6-6 and TRBJ2-2; no definite D call. The CDR3 extends over 17 amino acids. Trimming removed 5 bases at V and 6 bases at J, with 22 bases between. Germline lookup yields CDR1 MNHNY and CDR2 SVGAGI (reference sequence). CDR3 nucleotide sequence: TGTGCCAGCAGTGCCACCCCTGCGCGGTGGGCTTCCGGGGAGCTGTTTTTT. This encodes CASSATPARWASGELFF.

Of note for this clonotype: One base away lies a much larger clone, so this may be a sequencing read error. Without the conserved terminal phenylalanine or tryptophan, this CDR3 likely stems from a read error. J is TRBJ2-7 and V is TRBV4-3, with unresolved D. Germline V gives CDR1 LGHNA, CDR2 YSLEER. The CDR3 runs to 14 residues. V shed 0 bases and J shed 0 bases, with 6 bases lying between them. Here the CDR3 reads CASSQDVGSYEQYS. The CDR3, as DNA: TGCGCCAGCAGCCAAGATGTGGGCTCCTACGAGCAGTACTCC.

Judged by abundance, this clonotype is medium-sized. V usage is TRBV7-9 and J usage is TRBJ2-3; TRBD2 agrees at 8 bases. CDR3 length: 16 residues. Germline CDR1 and CDR2: SEHNR and FQNEAQ (reference sequence). V lost 1 base, J lost 4 bases, and 7 bases stayed unmatched. The CDR3 nucleotides are TGTGCCAGCAGCTTAGTTCCAGCGGGAGCTGCAGATACGCAGTATTTT. Translated, it gives CASSLVPAGAADTQYF.

Turning to this clonotype: At one end the junction does not follow the germline gene, possibly because of a read error. This sequence joins TRBV7-9 and TRBJ2-2; TRBD2 is a possible D gene (5 bases). This CDR3 is built from 16 residues. Per germline, CDR1 SEHNR and CDR2 FQNEAQ (reference sequence). The CDR3 DNA reads TGTGCCAGCAGCTTAGAGCGCGGTCGTGGCACCGGGGAGCCGTTTTTT. Residues: CASSLERGRGTGEPFF.

There are many counts of this clonotype. The V and J genes are TRBV4-3 and TRBJ2-7, with unresolved D. This CDR3 has 13 residues. V shed 0 bases and J shed 4 bases, with 7 bases lying between them. Germline lookup yields CDR1 LGHNA and CDR2 YSLEER. The CDR3 coding sequence is TGCGCCAGCAGCCAAGATCGGTTGTACGAGCAGTACTTC. Its translation: CASSQDRLYEQYF.

Comments on this clonotype: A much larger clone differs by one base, so this may be a read error. V and J are TRBV4-1 and TRBJ2-7; D gene uncertain. Germline V CDR1 and CDR2: MGHRA, YSYEKL. The CDR3 has 15 amino acids. CDR3 DNA: TGCGCCAGCAGCCAAGATCTAGGCCAAGGCTACGCGCAGTACTTC. It codes for CASSQDLGQGYAQYF.

This clonotype has just one count. The rearrangement links TRBV7-9 to TRBJ2-2; possibly TRBD2 for D (6 bases). CDR3 length: 16 amino acids. Germline CDR1 and CDR2: SEHNR and FQNEAQ (reference sequence). V dropped 4 bases and J dropped 4 bases, with 16 bases sitting between them. In DNA form, the CDR3 reads TGTGCCAGCAGCTCCGCAGGGACTCGAGGCACCGGGGAGCTGTTTTTT. Amino acid sequence: CASSSAGTRGTGELFF.

This clonotype was counted ten times or more. The chain links TRBV4-1 to TRBJ1-1; D call uncertain. Germline V gene data show CDR1 as MGHRA and CDR2 as YSYEKL. V was shortened by 0 bases and J by 3 bases, with 5 bases between the two germline ends. The CDR3 loop spans 13 amino acids. CDR3 loop: CASSQEVYTEAFF. CDR3 nucleotide sequence: TGCGCCAGCAGCCAAGAAGTTTACACTGAAGCTTTCTTT.

Details on this clonotype: This may arise from a read error, as a much more abundant clone is one base away. The missing conserved phenylalanine or tryptophan at the end of this CDR3 makes a read error likely. The chain joins TRBV29-1 to TRBJ2-7; D remains unclear. CDR1 and CDR2 from the germline V gene are SQVTM and ANQGSEA. This CDR3 is built from 11 residues. CDR3 DNA sequence: TGCAGCGTCGAAGTAGTGGGAGAGCAGTACCTC. The encoded protein is CSVEVVGEQYL.

As to this clonotype: A single base separates this from a much larger clone, so it may be a read error. The chain uses TRBV30 and TRBJ2-1; TRBD2 agrees at 7 bases. The length of the CDR3 is 15 residues. Germline CDR1 is GTSNPN and CDR2 is SVGIG (reference sequence). V was clipped by 2 bases and J by 10 bases; unmatched bases: 14. The CDR3 DNA is TGTGCCTGGAGTCAGGCAATGGGAGGGGAGGAGGAGCAGTTCTTC. This gives the protein CAWSQAMGGEEEQFF.

This clonotype was detected a few times. The chain links TRBV27 to TRBJ2-1; 9 bases line up with TRBD2. Trimming removed 3 bases from V and 4 bases from J; junction bases left unmatched: 4. The CDR3 contains 15 residues. CDR1 MNHEY and CDR2 SMNVEV come from the germline V gene (reference sequence). The CDR3 DNA sequence: TGTGCCAGCAGTTTTGCGCTAGCGGGGTACAATGAGCAGTTCTTC. It yields the protein CASSFALAGYNEQFF.

The chain has TRBV27 and TRBJ1-5; D is unresolved. Trimming removed 2 bases from V and 7 bases from J, with 24 bases in between. The CDR3 is made up of 18 amino acids. Germline CDR1 and CDR2: MNHEY and SMNVEV (reference sequence). The CDR3 loop is CASSLGPPWVLINQPQHF. DNA for the CDR3: TGTGCCAGCAGTTTAGGCCCCCCCTGGGTACTGATCAACCAGCCCCAGCATTTT.

This clonotype occurred many times. V is TRBV25-1 and J is TRBJ2-1; 9 nucleotides align to TRBD2. Germline V gene data show CDR1 as MGHDK and CDR2 as SYGVNS. With 4 bases clipped from V and 1 base from J, the junction kept 2 bases outside the gene matches. The CDR3 sequence is 15 residues long. The DNA of the CDR3 is TGTGCCAGCAGTGCTCTAGCGGGGTCCTACAATGAGCAGTTCTTC. The encoded protein is CASSALAGSYNEQFF. The complete variable domain, with remaining parts taken from reference TRBV25-1 and TRBJ2-1, reads EADIYQTPRYLVIGTGKKITLECSQTMGHDKMYWYQQDPGMELHLIHYSYGVNSTEKGDLSSESTVSRIRTEHFPLTLESARPSHTSQYLCASSALAGSYNEQFFGPGTRLTVL.

Many counts were recorded for this clonotype. This chain links TRBV2 with TRBJ1-6; 7 bases match TRBD1. The junction had 5 bases not matched to a gene; V was cut back by 4 bases and J by 5 bases. The CDR3 runs to 15 residues. The germline V gene has CDR1 SNHLY and CDR2 FYNNEI. As DNA, the CDR3 is TGTGCCAGCAGTGTAGGGACAGCTGATAATTCACCCCTCCACTTT. Amino acids: CASSVGTADNSPLHF.

The DNA of the CDR3 is TGCAGTGCTAGTGAGGACACCAAAAACATTCAGTACTTC. Translating it yields CSASEDTKNIQYF. V gene TRBV20-1 combines with J gene TRBJ2-4; D is possibly TRBD1 (5 bases). CDR3 length: 13 residues. The germline gives CDR1 DFQATT, CDR2 SNEGSKA (reference sequence). Trimming removed 3 bases from V and 2 bases from J, with 8 bases in between.

This clonotype was counted ten times or more. The chain links TRBV27 to TRBJ2-3; possibly TRBD2 for D (6 bases). V was clipped by 3 bases and J by 4 bases, with 11 bases between them. Germline assignment: CDR1 MNHEY and CDR2 SMNVEV (reference sequence). The length of the CDR3 is 14 residues. CDR3 sequence (DNA): TGTGCCAGCAGTTTGGTCGGAGGGGCAGATACGCAGTATTTT. Amino acids: CASSLVGGADTQYF.

Concerning this clonotype itself: This sequence may be a read error, since a much larger clone differs from it by one base. V gene TRBV12-5 combines with J gene TRBJ1-1; D may be TRBD1 (5 bases). The CDR3 has 17 residues. In germline, CDR1 is LGHNT, CDR2 FRNRAP. Written as DNA, the CDR3 is TGTGCTAGTGGTTTGCCGGCCGGGACCGAGATGAACACTGAAGCTTCCTTT. The encoded protein is CASGLPAGTEMNTEASF. Looking up the rest from reference TRBV12-5 and TRBJ1-1 gives the full variable domain: DARVTQTPRHKVTEMGQEVTMRCQPILGHNTVFWYRQTMMQGLELLAYFRNRAPLDDSGMPKDRFSAEMPDATLATLKIQPSEPRDSAVYFCASGLPAGTEMNTEASFGQGTRLTVV.

This clonotype was observed a handful of times. A much larger clone differs from this one at a single base, so this may be a read error. The conserved phenylalanine or tryptophan is not found at the CDR3 terminus, so this likely reflects a read error. The V call is TRBV30, the J call TRBJ1-1, with a weak D call TRBD1 (6 bases). The ends were cut back, 0 bases at V and 7 bases at J, with 9 bases in the middle. The CDR3 sequence is 12 residues long. Per the germline V gene, CDR1 is GTSNPN and CDR2 is SVGIG (reference sequence). As DNA, the CDR3 is TGTGCCTGGAGTGTAGGGGGAGATGAAGCTTTCCTT. It encodes CAWSVGGDEAFL.

As concerns this clonotype: Being one base from a much bigger clone, this may be a read error. The rearrangement joins TRBV30 to TRBJ2-7; no firm D call. Between the trimmed V and J ends, which lost 1 base and 6 bases, there was a span of 7 bases. The CDR3 has 11 amino acids. The germline V gene encodes CDR1 GTSNPN and CDR2 SVGIG (reference sequence). CDR3 sequence reads: CAWSGTVEQYF. In nucleotides, the CDR3 is TGTGCCTGGAGTGGTACGGTCGAGCAGTACTTC.

This clonotype was counted at least ten times. The chain carries TRBV7-9 and TRBJ2-3; D remains unclear. Germline assignment: CDR1 SEHNR and CDR2 FQNEAQ (reference sequence). This CDR3 comprises 18 residues. Trimming took 5 bases from V and 3 from J, leaving 24 bases between them. The CDR3 DNA is TGTGCCAGCAGCGATAAAAGAGTACGGCCCGCCGGTACAGATACGCAGTATTTT. Translation: CASSDKRVRPAGTDTQYF.

In the case of this clonotype: The CDR3 ends on some other residue instead of the conserved phenylalanine or tryptophan, so this is likely a read error. CDR3 amino acids: CASSQDSPRGRETQYL. In nucleotides, the CDR3 is TGCGCCAGCAGCCAAGACTCCCCCAGGGGTAGAGAGACCCAGTACCTC. The rearrangement links TRBV4-1 to TRBJ2-5; possible D gene TRBD1, 6 bases. Between the trimmed V and J ends, which lost 0 bases and 4 bases, there was a span of 15 bases. This CDR3 has 16 residues. Per germline, CDR1 MGHRA and CDR2 YSYEKL.

This clonotype was observed at least ten times. The rearrangement joins TRBV7-3 to TRBJ2-5; D possibly corresponds to TRBD2 (6 bases). Germline lookup yields CDR1 SGHTA and CDR2 FQGTGA. V gave up 1 base and J gave up 4 bases, with 10 bases separating them. This CDR3 has 14 residues. CDR3 coding DNA: TGTGCCAGCAGCTTAAAGGAGGGGTCAGAGACCCAGTACTTC. Encoded protein: CASSLKEGSETQYF.